These 22 T cell receptor beta chains were all obtained from the same sample, sequenced in a study of T cell repertoires in cytomegalovirus infection. TCRdb re-called the reads through MiXCR, storing one row per CDR3 protein. The data contain some 230,000 distinct CDR3 sequences, 22% of them singletons. The specimen was CD8+ T cells from PBMCs. The source of these receptors is a human donor in good health (CMV status not recorded). Some clones in this sample may be carry-over from other donors' samples.

This clonotype was counted only a few times. CDR3 sequence reads: CASSSTGPGAEAFF. The CDR3 nucleotides read TGTGCCAGCAGCTCCACAGGCCCTGGCGCTGAAGCTTTCTTT. This rearrangement joins TRBV6-4 to TRBJ1-1; TRBD1 might be the D (5 bases). This CDR3 comprises 14 residues. Germline CDR1 MRHNA, CDR2 SNTAGT. The V and J ends lost 6 bases and 6 bases respectively, with 17 bases between them.

The rearrangement joins TRBV29-1 to TRBJ2-7, with D possibly TRBD1 on 6 matching bases. The CDR3 covers 12 residues. Trimming stripped 3 bases from V and 5 bases from J, with 11 bases between. CDR1 and CDR2 from the germline V gene are SQVTM and ANQGSEA. Here the CDR3 reads CSVESNRDEQYF. In nucleotides, the CDR3 is TGCAGCGTTGAGTCCAACAGGGACGAGCAGTACTTC.

This clonotype has only a few counts. The J gene is TRBJ2-5, the V gene TRBV12-3 or TRBV12-4; a weak D match, TRBD1 (5 bases). This CDR3 is built from 12 residues. The V end lost 5 bases, the J end lost 6 bases, and 10 bases lay between the germline ends. CDR3 DNA: TGTGCCAGCAGTCGACAGATAAAGACCCAGTACTTC. As protein: CASSRQIKTQYF.

The chain joins TRBV7-8 to TRBJ2-3; 9 positions agree with TRBD2. The V gene end was trimmed by 7 bases and the J gene end by 3 bases; junction bases not matched to a gene: 2. This CDR3 has 13 amino acids. Looked up from germline, CDR1 is SGHVS and CDR2 is FQNEAQ. The CDR3 region is CASTSGMTDTQYF. The DNA for the CDR3 is TGTGCCAGCACTAGCGGGATGACAGATACGCAGTATTTT.

In this sample, this clonotype turned up many times. This chain links TRBV7-9 with TRBJ2-1; D gene unclear. Looked up from germline, CDR1 is SEHNR and CDR2 is FQNEAQ (reference sequence). This CDR3 contains 12 residues. With 8 bases removed from V and 0 bases from J, the gap between germline ends came to 5 bases. The CDR3 nucleotides are TGTGCCAGCTTTACCTCCTACAATGAGCAGTTCTTC. Translating gives CASFTSYNEQFF.

This clonotype was seen repeatedly, ten times or more. J is TRBJ1-2 and V is TRBV4-1; D may be TRBD1 (5 bases). Per germline, CDR1 MGHRA and CDR2 YSYEKL. V lost 0 bases to trimming and J lost 8 bases, with 16 bases between them. This CDR3 spans 15 amino acids. This CDR3 reads CASSQDSSPGSGYTF. CDR3 in DNA: TGCGCCAGCAGCCAAGATAGCTCCCCAGGGAGCGGCTACACCTTC.

This clonotype was detected only once. A much larger clone differs by one base, so this may be a read error. This chain connects TRBV7-2 to TRBJ2-1; D may correspond to TRBD1 or TRBD2 (6 bases each). V was shortened by 7 bases and J by 6 bases, with 22 bases between the two germline ends. Germline CDR1 and CDR2: SGHTA and FQGNSA. The CDR3 is 16 amino acids. The CDR3 DNA sequence: TGTGCCAGCATCACGATGGGGGGCCTGGAAAGCAATGAGCAGTTCTTC. Protein product: CASITMGGLESNEQFF. Full variable domain (outside the CDR3, taken from reference TRBV7-2 and TRBJ2-1): GAGVSQSPSNKVTEKGKDVELRCDPISGHTALYWYRQSLGQGLEFLIYFQGNSAPDKSGLPSDRFSAERTGGSVSTLTIQRTQQEDSAVYLCASITMGGLESNEQFFGPGTRLTVL.

This clonotype has only a few counts. The chain recombines TRBV12-3 or TRBV12-4 with TRBJ2-7; TRBD1 aligns across 8 bases. This CDR3 spans 13 amino acids. Germline trimming cut 6 bases from V and 7 bases from J; bases unmatched to any gene: 8. CDR3 nucleotide sequence: TGTGCCAGCAGCCCACAGGGGGTGAGGGAGCAGTACTTC. Translated: CASSPQGVREQYF.

The CDR3 coding sequence is TGTGCCAGCAGTTACGCAGGGCTGGAGCCCCAGCATTTT. Its translation: CASSYAGLEPQHF. The chain employs TRBV6-5 and TRBJ1-5; tentative D call: TRBD1 (5 bases). The germline V and J ends were trimmed by 2 bases and 8 bases, with 10 bases remaining between them. CDR1 MNHEY and CDR2 SVGAGI come from the germline V gene. The CDR3 runs 13 residues.

The chain combines TRBV5-6 with TRBJ1-1; weak D call: TRBD1 (6 bases). The CDR3 consists of 14 residues. In germline, CDR1 is SGHDT, CDR2 YYEEEE. Trimming took 4 bases from V and 5 from J, leaving 15 bases between them. The CDR3 protein is CASSAEQGGTEAFF. In DNA form, the CDR3 reads TGTGCCAGCAGCGCAGAACAGGGAGGGACTGAAGCTTTCTTT. Complete variable domain (other parts from reference TRBV5-6 and TRBJ1-1): DAGVTQSPTHLIKTRGQQVTLRCSPKSGHDTVSWYQQALGQGPQFIFQYYEEEERQRGNFPDRFSGHQFPNYSSELNVNALLLGDSALYLCASSAEQGGTEAFFGQGTRLTVV.

This clonotype occurred a few times. The J gene is TRBJ2-1, the V gene TRBV28; 11 bases fit TRBD2. Germline lookup yields CDR1 MDHEN and CDR2 SYDVKM. This CDR3 is 14 amino acids long. Trimming cost V 1 base and J 15 bases; bases outside gene matches: 8. CDR3 protein: CASSLLGLAGGSFF. CDR3 in DNA: TGTGCCAGCAGTTTATTGGGTCTAGCGGGGGGCTCGTTCTTC.

CDR3 protein: CASRLPYLREGASSPLHF. CDR3 sequence (DNA): TGTGCCAGCAGACTACCCTATCTTCGGGAGGGGGCTTCTTCACCCCTCCACTTT. This chain links TRBV28 with TRBJ1-6; 7 bases map to TRBD1. Germline values: CDR1 MDHEN, CDR2 SYDVKM. V dropped 6 bases and J dropped 9; count of bases not matched to a gene: 20. The CDR3 extends over 18 amino acids.

This clonotype was seen a few times. V gene TRBV28 combines with J gene TRBJ2-3; the match to TRBD2 covers 9 bases. The germline V gene encodes CDR1 MDHEN and CDR2 SYDVKM. With 6 bases clipped from V and 4 bases from J, the junction kept 8 bases outside the gene matches. This CDR3 has 15 residues. The CDR3 loop reads CASRWDSGGPDTQYF. CDR3 DNA sequence: TGTGCCAGCAGGTGGGATAGCGGGGGACCAGATACGCAGTATTTT.

This clonotype was observed at least ten times. V is TRBV19 and J is TRBJ1-3; D call uncertain. Germline CDR1 reads LNHDA; CDR2 reads SQIVND (reference sequence). V was pared by 6 bases and J by 2 bases, with 8 bases between. This CDR3 comprises 13 residues. The CDR3 nucleotides are TGTGCCAGTAGCAAATTTCCTGGAAACACCATATATTTT. Residues: CASSKFPGNTIYF.

The V call is TRBV20-1, the J call TRBJ2-5; 8 positions agree with TRBD1. The CDR3 is 14 residues long. V lost 5 bases, J lost 4 bases, and 9 bases stayed unmatched. Per the germline V gene, CDR1 is DFQATT and CDR2 is SNEGSKA (reference sequence). In nucleotides, the CDR3 is TGCAGTGCTCCCGGCGCAGGGGGCCTAGAGACCCAGTACTTC. Encoded protein: CSAPGAGGLETQYF.

At least ten counts were recorded for this clonotype. This chain links TRBV28 with TRBJ2-1; D gene uncertain. The length of the CDR3 is 16 residues. Trimming pared 7 bases from V and 2 bases from J, leaving 18 bases between. CDR1 is MDHEN and CDR2 is SYDVKM in the germline V gene. DNA of the CDR3: TGTGCCAGCACCATATACAACGGCAAGGCCTACAATGAGCAGTTCTTC. Its protein is CASTIYNGKAYNEQFF.

This rearrangement joins TRBV30 to TRBJ2-3; D unresolved. CDR3 length equals 14 residues. Looked up from germline, CDR1 is GTSNPN and CDR2 is SVGIG (reference sequence). Between the trimmed V and J ends, which lost 4 bases and 0 bases, there was a span of 11 bases. CDR3 region: CAWTRTASTDTQYF. The CDR3 region has the DNA TGTGCCTGGACCAGGACGGCCAGCACAGATACGCAGTATTTT.

The sample holds a few counts of this clonotype. V is TRBV20-1 and J is TRBJ2-7, with 9 bases identical to TRBD1. The CDR3 is 16 amino acids. Germline trimming cut 0 bases from V and 2 bases from J; bases unmatched to any gene: 8. Germline lookup yields CDR1 DFQATT and CDR2 SNEGSKA (reference sequence). CDR3 in amino acids: CSARDVDRGFPYEQYF. CDR3 DNA sequence: TGCAGTGCTAGAGATGTCGACAGGGGGTTTCCCTACGAGCAGTACTTC.

This clonotype has more than one count but fewer than ten. The chain employs TRBV19 and TRBJ1-1, with D perhaps TRBD1 (5 bases). V lost 1 base and J 1 base, leaving 10 bases between the germline ends. Looked up from germline, CDR1 is LNHDA and CDR2 is SQIVND (reference sequence). This CDR3 comprises 15 residues. Here the CDR3 reads CASSIGGAENTEAFF. CDR3 coding DNA: TGTGCCAGTAGTATAGGGGGCGCAGAGAACACTGAAGCTTTCTTT.

The chain is built from TRBV29-1 and TRBJ1-4, with TRBD1 matching 8 bases. CDR3 size: 12 residues. J lost 7 bases, V lost 7 bases, and 5 bases had no gene match. Germline lookup yields CDR1 SQVTM and CDR2 ANQGSEA. The CDR3 bases are TGCAGCGCAGGACAGGGAGGTGAAAAACTGTTTTTT. Residues: CSAGQGGEKLFF.

DNA of the CDR3: TGTGCCAGCAGCTTCCCAGGACTGGACGACACCATATATTTT. This encodes CASSFPGLDDTIYF. The chain links TRBV7-9 to TRBJ1-3; D is undetermined. Germline V lookup: CDR1 SEHNR, CDR2 FQNEAQ (reference sequence). V shed 3 bases and J shed 8 bases, with 14 bases lying between them. This CDR3 has 14 amino acids.

V gene TRBV9 combines with J gene TRBJ2-3, with D possibly being TRBD2 (6 bases). Between the trimmed V and J ends, which lost 1 base and 4 bases, there was a span of 13 bases. CDR1 and CDR2 (germline): SGDLS, YYNGEE. The CDR3 contains 15 residues. CDR3 amino acids: CASSVSGLPADTQYF. DNA of the CDR3: TGTGCCAGCAGCGTAAGCGGGCTCCCCGCAGATACGCAGTATTTT.